One and the same sample provided the 26 T cell receptor beta chains below, sequenced in a study of blood T cell repertoires in COVID-19 (dated by TCRdb to the early 2020s). Library preparation employed the immunoSEQ multiplex PCR assay. TCRdb provides this immuneACCESS table in a form limited to in-frame rearrangements. Some clones are lacking; in checked studies, under half of them reflect an unresolved V gene, and why the rest are absent is not known. Across this sample there are about 140,000 clones, with 78% seen only once. Of the sample, about 1.8% falls within the top ten clones. The sequenced sample was peripheral blood. All receptors derive from a woman aged 60-70 years with acute or convalescent COVID-19.

V and J are TRBV11-2 and TRBJ2-3; a weak D match, TRBD2 (5 bases). Trimming left V 6 bases short and J 7 bases short, with 20 bases between. The CDR3 spans 15 residues. Per the germline V gene, CDR1 is SGHAT and CDR2 is FQNNGV. CDR3 nucleotides: TGTGCCAGCAGTTTACCTCGAGGGATTGTAAATACGCAGTATTTT. Translating gives CASSLPRGIVNTQYF.

The chain carries TRBV18 and TRBJ1-1; no firm D call. The CDR3 loop spans 14 amino acids. Germline V lookup: CDR1 KGHSH, CDR2 LQKENI. Between the trimmed V and J ends, which lost 6 bases and 3 bases, there was a span of 14 bases. CDR3 coding DNA: TGTGCCAGCTCCCCGGGGTCCAGCTACACTGAAGCTTTCTTT. Its protein is CASSPGSSYTEAFF.

A single count supports this clone. This chain joins TRBV5-1 and TRBJ2-2; perhaps TRBD2 as D (5 bases). With 0 bases removed from V and 4 bases from J, the gap between germline ends came to 13 bases. Germline CDR1 is SGHRS and CDR2 is YFSETQ. This CDR3 contains 16 residues. CDR3 bases: TGCGCCAGCAGCTTGGCGGACTCATGGGTCACCGGGGAGCTGTTTTTT. It translates to CASSLADSWVTGELFF.

V and J are TRBV7-2 and TRBJ2-7; the match to TRBD2 covers 11 bases. The CDR3 sequence is 17 residues long. V was pared by 8 bases and J by 3 bases, with 15 bases of the junction left unmatched. CDR1 and CDR2 from the germline V gene are SGHTA and FQGNSA. The CDR3 sequence: CASGPFGLAGGLYEQYF. CDR3 bases: TGTGCCAGCGGGCCCTTCGGGCTAGCGGGGGGTCTCTACGAGCAGTACTTC.

The rearrangement links TRBV28 to TRBJ2-7; D possibly corresponds to TRBD2 (6 bases). The ends were cut back, 2 bases at V and 0 bases at J, with 8 bases in the middle. The germline gives CDR1 MDHEN, CDR2 SYDVKM. This CDR3 comprises 14 residues. The CDR3 here is CASSLGGTSYEQYF. CDR3 sequence (DNA): TGTGCCAGCAGTTTAGGCGGGACCTCCTACGAGCAGTACTTC.

The chain combines TRBV18 with TRBJ2-1; 8 bases fit TRBD2. Germline V gene lookup returns CDR1 KGHSH and CDR2 LQKENI. The V segment lost 1 base and the J segment 8 bases; nucleotides outside the gene matches: 10. The CDR3 sequence is 16 residues long. CDR3 bases: TGTGCCAGCTCACCACGAGGGGCTAGCGGGTTGGATGAGCAGTTCTTC. Translating gives CASSPRGASGLDEQFF.

The chain carries TRBV19 and TRBJ2-1; D call uncertain. This CDR3 spans 15 amino acids. Trimming left V 1 base short and J 4 bases short, with 11 bases between. Per the germline V gene, CDR1 is LNHDA and CDR2 is SQIVND (reference sequence). The DNA of the CDR3 is TGTGCCAGTAGTATAGGTGGCCCCATTTACAATGAGCAGTTCTTC. This translates into CASSIGGPIYNEQFF.

The V and J genes are TRBV27 and TRBJ1-2; D is uncertain. CDR1 and CDR2 from the germline V gene are MNHEY and SMNVEV (reference sequence). This CDR3 region has 15 residues. Trimming took off 5 bases at V and 1 base at J, with 14 bases between the two ends. The CDR3 DNA follows: TGTGCCAGCAGTCCACTTCGCTTCGTTAACTATGGCTACACCTTC. Residues: CASSPLRFVNYGYTF.

In this sample, this clone turned up a few times. The rearrangement links TRBV9 to TRBJ2-2; the D gene is possibly TRBD1 (6 bases). CDR3 length equals 17 residues. V lost 0 bases to trimming and J lost 2 bases, with 14 bases between them. Germline assignment: CDR1 SGDLS and CDR2 YYNGEE. The CDR3 loop is CASSVGAGTLNTGELFF. CDR3 nucleotides: TGTGCCAGCAGCGTAGGGGCCGGGACACTCAACACCGGGGAGCTGTTTTTT.

The chain carries TRBV5-1 and TRBJ2-7; D is perhaps TRBD1 (5 bases). The germline gives CDR1 SGHRS, CDR2 YFSETQ. V shed 1 base and J shed 6 bases, with 11 bases lying between them. The CDR3 is 13 amino acids. DNA for the CDR3: TGCGCCAGCAGCTTGACAGGATTCTCCGAGCAGTACTTC. Residues: CASSLTGFSEQYF.

This clone has a handful of counts. This sequence joins TRBV3-1 (or the pseudogene TRBV3-2) and TRBJ1-6; D unresolved. The germline V gene encodes CDR1 LGHDT and CDR2 YNNKEL (reference sequence). Deletions cut 0 bases from V and 4 bases from J, with 19 bases between. The CDR3 loop spans 19 amino acids. Here the CDR3 reads CASSQEEIYGQAYNSPLHF. As DNA, the CDR3 is TGTGCCAGCAGCCAAGAAGAAATTTATGGGCAGGCATATAATTCACCCCTCCACTTT.

The sample holds a few counts of this clone. The chain combines TRBV11-2 with TRBJ2-1; D might be TRBD1 (6 bases). CDR1 is SGHAT and CDR2 is FQNNGV in the germline V gene. This CDR3 region has 15 residues. The V end lost 4 bases, the J end lost 5 bases, and 15 bases lay between the germline ends. CDR3 bases: TGTGCCAGCAGCTCAGGGGTTCTTAGGGACAATGAGCAGTTCTTC. Protein: CASSSGVLRDNEQFF.

The chain has TRBV6-5 and TRBJ1-1; D gene uncertain. Per germline, CDR1 MNHEY and CDR2 SVGAGI. V lost 8 bases to trimming and J lost 0 bases, with 13 bases between them. The CDR3 contains 14 residues. CDR3 sequence reads: CASDLGAVNTEAFF. In DNA, the CDR3 is TGTGCCAGCGATCTGGGAGCGGTGAACACTGAAGCTTTCTTT.

The chain is built from TRBV24-1 and TRBJ2-1; TRBD2 agrees at 10 bases. The V segment lost 7 bases and the J segment 7 bases; nucleotides outside the gene matches: 9. Germline CDR1 reads KGHDR; CDR2 reads SFDVKD. The CDR3 extends over 15 amino acids. The CDR3 is CATSQRTSGGNEQFF. The CDR3 DNA follows: TGTGCCACCAGCCAGAGGACTAGCGGTGGGAATGAGCAGTTCTTC.

This chain connects TRBV21-1 to TRBJ2-2; TRBD2 reflects the table's D call only, with no check against the DNA. TRBV21-1 is annotated as a pseudogene. The CDR3 extends over 17 amino acids. CDR3 region: CASSKRAQGTRPGELFF. The CDR3 region has the DNA TGTGCCAGCAGCAAAAGGGCCCAAGGGACTAGGCCCGGGGAGCTGTTTTTT.

J is TRBJ2-3 and V is TRBV30; 8 nucleotides line up with TRBD1. CDR1 is GTSNPN and CDR2 is SVGIG in the germline V gene (reference sequence). The CDR3 sequence is 11 residues long. The V gene end was trimmed by 5 bases and the J gene end by 10 bases; junction bases not matched to a gene: 5. The CDR3 is CAWARQGSQYF. The CDR3 DNA reads as TGTGCCTGGGCCCGACAGGGGTCGCAGTATTTT.

The genes are TRBV5-1 and TRBJ1-4, with TRBD1 identical over 8 bases. Trimming took 5 bases from V and 8 from J; bases not matched to a gene: 8. The CDR3 runs to 14 residues. Germline loops: CDR1 SGHRS, CDR2 YFSETQ. The CDR3 spells CASRLGRGQEKLFF. The CDR3 DNA follows: TGCGCCAGCAGACTGGGCAGGGGGCAGGAAAAACTGTTTTTT.

This chain connects TRBV29-1 to TRBJ2-7; no clear D gene. Germline V gene sequence: CDR1 SQVTM, CDR2 ANQGSEA. The CDR3 consists of 12 residues. V was shortened by 5 bases and J by 2 bases, with 10 bases between the two germline ends. This CDR3 reads CSVTTGAYEQYF. As DNA, the CDR3 is TGCAGCGTTACGACCGGAGCCTACGAGCAGTACTTC.

The chain is built from TRBV27 and TRBJ2-1; TRBD2 is a possible D gene (6 bases). The CDR3 is made up of 15 amino acids. V was cut by 7 bases and J by 4 bases, with 17 bases left in between. Germline V gene sequence: CDR1 MNHEY, CDR2 SMNVEV (reference sequence). CDR3 sequence reads: CASTPLAKRYNEQFF. The CDR3 nucleotides read TGTGCCAGCACCCCTCTAGCGAAACGATACAATGAGCAGTTCTTC.

The gene calls are TRBV5-4 and TRBJ1-1; D gene uncertain. V was trimmed by 2 bases and J by 1 base, leaving 6 bases between them. This CDR3 is built from 13 residues. Germline V gene data show CDR1 as SGHNT and CDR2 as YYREEE (reference sequence). CDR3 DNA: TGTGCCAGCAGCTTAACCGGGAACACTGAAGCTTTCTTT. Translated: CASSLTGNTEAFF.

The gene calls are TRBV7-9 and TRBJ1-1, with TRBD1 as a possible D gene (6 bases). CDR1 and CDR2 (germline): SEHNR, FQNEAQ (reference sequence). V was clipped by 5 bases and J by 3 bases, with 16 bases between them. The CDR3 has 15 residues. The CDR3 protein is CASSPSQGLDTEAFF. Here the CDR3 DNA reads TGTGCCAGCAGCCCCTCACAGGGTTTGGACACTGAAGCTTTCTTT.

In its sample, this clone was seen a few times. This chain joins TRBV5-6 and TRBJ2-7; tentative D call: TRBD2 (7 bases). The CDR3 covers 14 residues. Looked up from germline, CDR1 is SGHDT and CDR2 is YYEEEE. V was pared by 5 bases and J by 2 bases, with 14 bases between. Written as DNA, the CDR3 is TGTGCCAGCAGAGGGGGGGGAGGTGCCTACGAGCAGTACTTC. This sequence encodes CASRGGGGAYEQYF.

The chain is built from TRBV29-1 and TRBJ2-7; D may be TRBD2 (5 bases). This CDR3 has 10 residues. V was pared by 7 bases and J by 2 bases, with 6 bases between. Germline assignment: CDR1 SQVTM and CDR2 ANQGSEA. The CDR3 sequence: CSAGTYEQYF. The CDR3 DNA reads as TGCAGCGCCGGGACCTACGAGCAGTACTTC.

The J gene is TRBJ2-1, the V gene TRBV9, with D perhaps matching TRBD1 (6 bases). V was trimmed by 0 bases and J by 12 bases, leaving 7 bases between them. This CDR3 comprises 11 residues. Germline-derived CDR1 and CDR2 are SGDLS and YYNGEE. The CDR3 DNA sequence: TGTGCCAGCAGCGTAGGAGGGGGGCAGTTCTTC. Its translation is CASSVGGGQFF.

The CDR3 sequence is CASSRGTNLFGNTIYF. The CDR3 DNA follows: TGTGCCAGTAGTCGGGGAACAAACCTCTTTGGAAACACCATATATTTT. This sequence joins TRBV19 and TRBJ1-3; D not resolved. The germline CDR1 and CDR2 sequences are LNHDA and SQIVND (reference sequence). Trimming took 5 bases from V and 3 from J, leaving 17 bases between them. The CDR3 is 16 amino acids. The full variable domain, its missing parts supplied by reference TRBV19 and TRBJ1-3, is DGGITQSPKYLFRKEGQNVTLSCEQNLNHDAMYWYRQDPGQGLRLIYYSQIVNDFQKGDIAEGYSVSREKKESFPLTVTSAQKNPTAFYLCASSRGTNLFGNTIYFGEGSWLTVV.

V usage is TRBV27 and J usage is TRBJ1-2, with 7 bases aligning to TRBD1. Germline CDR1 and CDR2: MNHEY and SMNVEV (reference sequence). The CDR3 has 14 amino acids. V lost 6 bases to trimming and J lost 4 bases; unmatched junction nucleotides: 8. The CDR3 reads CASSDRAVGYGYTF. As DNA, the CDR3 is TGTGCCAGCAGCGACAGGGCCGTTGGCTATGGCTACACCTTC.